This T cell receptor beta chain appears in the sequencing data of a study of T-cell memory formation after mild COVID-19. General study results and limits: The finding that pre-infection memory included some responding clones suggested that cross-reactive memory joined. Whether second-wave clones peaking at day 37 were SARS-CoV-2 specific went unconfirmed.

TCRdb redid the calling of the 5' RACE reads with MiXCR, one entry per CDR3 protein. This sample has roughly 250,000 distinct CDR3 sequences, with around 15% found just once. A note on this clonotype: Antigen specificity is unknown.

V gave up 5 bases and J gave up 4 bases, with 9 bases separating them. The CDR3 runs to 13 residues. Germline V gene data show CDR1 as KGHDR and CDR2 as SFDVKD. The clonotype comes from a man between 18 and 29 years old who had mild COVID-19 (a few samples of this study predate the infection). Cell type and time point are not known. The chain carries TRBV24-1 and TRBJ2-3; D uncertain. The sequencing sample was made of PBMCs or a T cell subset sorted from them (not recorded which). DNA for the CDR3: TGTGCCACCAGTGTTGTGGGTGCAGATACGCAGTATTTT. The encoded protein is CATSVVGADTQYF.